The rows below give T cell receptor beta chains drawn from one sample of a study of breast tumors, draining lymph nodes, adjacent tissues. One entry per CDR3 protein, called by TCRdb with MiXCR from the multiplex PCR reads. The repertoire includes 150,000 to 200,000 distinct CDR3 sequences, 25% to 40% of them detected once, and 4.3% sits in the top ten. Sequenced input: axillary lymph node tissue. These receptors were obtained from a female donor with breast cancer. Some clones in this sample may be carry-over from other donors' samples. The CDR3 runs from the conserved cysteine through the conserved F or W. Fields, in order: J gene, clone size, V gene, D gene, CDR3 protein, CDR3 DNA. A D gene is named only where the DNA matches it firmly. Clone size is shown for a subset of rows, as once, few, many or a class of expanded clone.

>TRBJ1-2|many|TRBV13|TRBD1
CASSSGTGGNGYTF
TGTGCCAGCAGCTCCGGGACAGGGGGCAATGGCTACACCTTC
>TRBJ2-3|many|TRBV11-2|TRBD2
CASKHPGLAGGPTTDTQYF
TGTGCCAGCAAACACCCCGGACTAGCGGGGGGGCCGACCACAGATACGCAGTATTTT
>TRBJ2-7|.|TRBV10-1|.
CASRPGPADRQYF
TGCGCCAGCAGGCCCGGACCTGCTGATCGGCAGTACTTC
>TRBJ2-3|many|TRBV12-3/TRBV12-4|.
CASSFYTDTQYF
TGTGCCAGCAGTTTTTATACAGATACGCAGTATTTT
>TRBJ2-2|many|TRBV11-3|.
CATDGQTNTGELFF
TGTGCCACCGACGGACAGACGAACACCGGGGAGCTGTTTTTT
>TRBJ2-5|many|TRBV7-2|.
CASSLHLGVIGETQYF
TGTGCCAGCAGCTTACATTTAGGGGTTATTGGGGAGACCCAGTACTTC
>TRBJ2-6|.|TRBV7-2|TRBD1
CASSLQGALGTNVLTF
TGTGCCAGCAGCTTACAGGGGGCGTTAGGGACCAACGTCCTGACTTTC
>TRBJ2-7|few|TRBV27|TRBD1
CASSFGTGTGNEQYF
TGTGCCAGCAGTTTTGGGACAGGGACTGGCAACGAGCAGTACTTC
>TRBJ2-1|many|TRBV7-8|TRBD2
CASSPSSGGAGEQFF
TGTGCCAGCAGCCCCTCTAGCGGGGGGGCGGGTGAGCAGTTCTTC
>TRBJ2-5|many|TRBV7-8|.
CASTTATSWGETQYF
TGTGCCAGCACGACTGCGACTAGTTGGGGAGAGACCCAGTACTTC
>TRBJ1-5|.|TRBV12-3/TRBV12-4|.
CASSFRASRDQPQHF
TGTGCCAGCAGTTTCCGGGCTTCCAGGGACCAGCCCCAGCATTTT
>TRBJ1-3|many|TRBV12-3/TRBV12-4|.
CASRPDSYSGNTIYF
TGTGCCAGCAGACCCGACAGTTACTCTGGAAACACCATATATTTT
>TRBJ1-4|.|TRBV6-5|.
CASGPTGRWTNEKLFF
TGTGCCAGCGGTCCGACGGGCCGATGGACTAATGAAAAACTGTTTTTT
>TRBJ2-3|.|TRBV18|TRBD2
CASSPRLAGGSTDTQYF
TGTGCCAGCTCACCACGCCTAGCGGGAGGGAGCACAGATACGCAGTATTTT
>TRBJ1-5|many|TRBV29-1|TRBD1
CSARTGNQPQHF
TGCAGCGCCCGGACAGGGAATCAGCCCCAGCATTTT
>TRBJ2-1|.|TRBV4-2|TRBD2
CASSQVVRTSSDEQFF
TGTGCCAGCAGCCAAGTAGTCAGGACTAGCAGCGATGAGCAGTTCTTC
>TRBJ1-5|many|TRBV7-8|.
CASSSQGVSNQPQHF
TGTGCCAGCAGCTCACAGGGTGTTAGCAATCAGCCCCAGCATTTT
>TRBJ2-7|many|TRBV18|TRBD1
CASSPRDRGRWEQYF
TGTGCCAGCTCACCCCGGGACAGGGGCCGATGGGAGCAGTACTTC
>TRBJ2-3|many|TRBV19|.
CASSHRGGDTQYF
TGTGCCAGTAGTCACCGTGGGGGCGATACGCAGTATTTT
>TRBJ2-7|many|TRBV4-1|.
CASSQLRQRVYEQYF
TGCGCCAGCAGCCAACTTCGACAACGAGTTTACGAGCAGTACTTC
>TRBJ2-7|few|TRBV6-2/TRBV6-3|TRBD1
CASDDRVSYEQYF
TGTGCCAGCGATGACAGGGTCTCCTACGAGCAGTACTTC
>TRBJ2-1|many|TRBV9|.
CASSVDYSGSREQFF
TGTGCCAGCAGCGTAGATTACAGCGGGTCTCGTGAGCAGTTCTTC
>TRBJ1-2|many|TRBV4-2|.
CASSQASGVEGYTF
TGTGCCAGCAGCCAAGCTTCAGGGGTCGAGGGCTACACCTTC
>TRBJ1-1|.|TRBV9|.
CASSPRLTAEAFF
TGTGCCAGCAGCCCACGCTTAACAGCTGAAGCTTTCTTT
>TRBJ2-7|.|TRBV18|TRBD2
CASSPLEGLAVYEQYF
TGTGCCAGCTCACCACTAGAGGGACTAGCGGTATACGAGCAGTACTTC
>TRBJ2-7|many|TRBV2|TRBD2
CASRHRLAGVSHEQYF
TGTGCCAGCAGGCATCGACTAGCGGGAGTTTCCCACGAGCAGTACTTC
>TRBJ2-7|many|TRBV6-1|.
CASPGGYEQYF
TGTGCCAGCCCAGGTGGGTACGAGCAGTACTTC
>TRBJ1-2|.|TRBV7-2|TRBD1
CASSLMTGELYGYTF
TGTGCCAGCAGCTTAATGACAGGGGAACTCTATGGCTACACCTTC
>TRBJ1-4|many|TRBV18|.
CASSPSWGSTGEKLFF
TGTGCCAGCTCTCCCTCGTGGGGGAGCACGGGTGAAAAACTGTTTTTT
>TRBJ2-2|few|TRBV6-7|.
CASSHPRHPTGELFF
TGTGCCAGCAGTCACCCCCGACATCCCACCGGGGAGCTGTTTTTT
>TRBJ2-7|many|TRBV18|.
CASSPGHRGGEQYF
TGTGCCAGCTCACCGGGTCACCGAGGGGGCGAGCAGTACTTC
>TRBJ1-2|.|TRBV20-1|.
CSAPFRVAIFLCANYGYTF
TGCAGTGCCCCTTTTAGAGTGGCTATATTCTTATGTGCTAACTATGGCTACACCTTC
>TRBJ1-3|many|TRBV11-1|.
CASSRLDRSSGNTIYF
TGTGCCAGCAGCCGACTTGACAGGAGCTCTGGAAACACCATATATTTT
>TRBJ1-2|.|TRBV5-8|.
CASSFARGVNYGYTF
TGTGCCAGCAGCTTCGCGAGGGGAGTTAACTATGGCTACACCTTC
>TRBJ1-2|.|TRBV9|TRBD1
CASGTGVPLNYGYTF
TGTGCCAGCGGGACAGGGGTCCCCTTGAACTATGGCTACACCTTC
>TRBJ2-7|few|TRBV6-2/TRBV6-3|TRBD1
CASSYRDSEQYF
TGTGCCAGCAGTTACCGGGACAGCGAGCAGTACTTC
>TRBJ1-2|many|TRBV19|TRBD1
CASGGQGAYGYTF
TGTGCCAGTGGGGGACAGGGGGCTTATGGCTACACCTTC
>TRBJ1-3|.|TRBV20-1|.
CSASRPNQPQHFGNTIYF
.
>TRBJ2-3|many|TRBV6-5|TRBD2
CASSGSGSGRSDTQYF
TGTGCCAGCAGTGGGTCGGGTAGCGGGAGATCAGATACGCAGTATTTT
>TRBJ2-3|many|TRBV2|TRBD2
CASIGGGDTQYF
TGTGCCAGCATCGGGGGGGGGGATACGCAGTATTTT
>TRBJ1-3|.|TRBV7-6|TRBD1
CASSCRDSDDSGNTIYF
TGTGCCAGCAGCTGCCGGGACAGCGACGACTCTGGAAACACCATATATTTT
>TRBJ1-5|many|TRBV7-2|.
CASSLSGASNQPQHF
TGTGCCAGCAGCTTATCAGGGGCGTCCAATCAGCCCCAGCATTTT
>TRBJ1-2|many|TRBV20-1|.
CSASIGQGPEMDTF
TGCAGTGCTAGTATCGGCCAGGGGCCCGAGATGGACACCTTC
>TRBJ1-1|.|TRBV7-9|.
CASSQDITEAFF
TGTGCCAGCAGCCAGGACATAACTGAAGCTTTCTTT
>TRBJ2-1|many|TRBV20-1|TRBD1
CSTTDRGPYNEQFF
TGCAGCACCACGGACAGGGGGCCCTACAATGAGCAGTTCTTC
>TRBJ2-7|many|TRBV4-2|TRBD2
CASSQVSRGSLHEQYF
TGTGCCAGCAGCCAAGTCAGCCGCGGGAGTCTCCACGAGCAGTACTTC
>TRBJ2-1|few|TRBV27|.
CASSPRGLSVTNEQFF
TGTGCCAGCAGTCCCAGGGGACTATCGGTGACCAATGAGCAGTTCTTC
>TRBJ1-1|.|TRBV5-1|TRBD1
CASSFLRQGTEAFF
TGCGCCAGCAGCTTCCTTAGACAGGGTACTGAAGCTTTCTTT
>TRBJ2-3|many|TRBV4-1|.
CASSQDLGPSGSTDTQYF
TGCGCCAGCAGCCAAGATCTTGGGCCCAGCGGCAGCACAGATACGCAGTATTTT
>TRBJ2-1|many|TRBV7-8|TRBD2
CASSLPAKRGAHSYNEQFF
TGTGCCAGCAGCTTACCTGCAAAGCGGGGGGCCCACTCCTACAATGAGCAGTTCTTC
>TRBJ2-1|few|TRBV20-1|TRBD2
CSATRTSGGALNGQFF
TGCAGTGCTACCAGGACTAGCGGGGGGGCGTTGAATGGGCAGTTCTTC
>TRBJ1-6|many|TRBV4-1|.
CASSQVDRVQSPLHF
TGCGCCAGCAGCCAAGTTGATAGGGTCCAGTCACCCCTCCACTTT
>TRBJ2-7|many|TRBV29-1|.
CSVGFDSGSTAQYF
TGCAGCGTTGGATTCGATAGCGGATCTACGGCGCAGTACTTC
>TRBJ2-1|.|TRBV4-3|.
CASSQGRLNEQFF
TGCGCCAGCAGCCAAGGACGACTCAATGAGCAGTTCTTC
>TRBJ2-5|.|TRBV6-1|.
CASTRGVLKGTQYF
TGTGCCAGCACTCGCGGGGTCCTTAAGGGGACCCAGTACTTC
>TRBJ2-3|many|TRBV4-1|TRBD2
CASSQDIQGLADTQYF
TGCGCCAGCAGCCAAGATATACAGGGACTAGCAGATACGCAGTATTTT
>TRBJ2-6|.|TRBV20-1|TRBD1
CSASRDRVNSGANVLTF
TGCAGTGCTAGTCGGGACAGGGTGAACTCTGGGGCCAACGTCCTGACTTTC
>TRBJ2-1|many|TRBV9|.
CASSVGDESEQFF
TGTGCCAGCAGCGTAGGAGATGAATCTGAGCAGTTCTTC